This T cell receptor (beta chain) is from a study of T-cell memory formation after mild COVID-19. Whole-study results and caveats: The authors did not confirm SARS-CoV-2 specificity of second-wave clones peaking day 37. Mainly in CM and EM were contracting CD4+ clones; CD8+ were in EMRA.

This clonotype was observed many times. Its matching antigen is unknown. The CDR3 has 15 residues. Trimming cost V 0 bases and J 5 bases, with 13 bases left between them. The germline gives CDR1 LGHNA, CDR2 YSLEER. In TCRdb, the 5' RACE reads were re-called with MiXCR into one record per CDR3 protein. The table lists about 60,000 distinct CDR3 sequences, approximately 12% of them singletons. This clonotype originated in a young man who had mild COVID-19 (a few samples of this study predate the infection). Cell type and time point are not known. The material sequenced was PBMCs or a T cell subset sorted from them (not recorded which). V gene TRBV4-3 combines with J gene TRBJ2-5; no clear D. CDR3: CASSQDFFGVETQYF. The CDR3, as DNA: TGCGCCAGCAGCCAAGATTTCTTCGGCGTGGAGACCCAGTACTTC.